This T cell receptor (beta chain) is drawn from a study of T cell repertoires in cytomegalovirus infection. The wider study: In public TCR beta signatures, there were indications of both CMV infection and matching HLA type.

A single record per CDR3 protein comes from TCRdb applying MiXCR to the reads. Of around 100,000 distinct CDR3 sequences in the sample, more than 30% were seen once. Study results and caveats: Adding up the frequency of public TCR beta families identified people who carried CMV plus the relevant HLA. The ex vivo response showed dominance by HLA-C-restricted CMV-specific TCR beta clonotypes.

CDR1 and CDR2 from the germline V gene are SGHRS and YFSETQ. V shed 2 bases and J shed 2 bases, with 19 bases lying between them. CDR3 length equals 17 residues. This clonotype was observed a handful of times. Antigen: not known. The TCR originated in a human donor in good health (CMV status not recorded). Some clones in this sample may be carry-over from other donors' samples. This material consisted of CD8+ T cells from cultured PBMCs, taken from culture after CMV antigen stimulation. The genes are TRBV5-1 and TRBJ2-5, with D possibly matching TRBD2 (5 bases). The CDR3 nucleotides are TGCGCCAGCAGCTTTGAGTATCTCGGGGTTAGGCAAGAGACCCAGTACTTC. This gives the protein CASSFEYLGVRQETQYF.